This T cell receptor beta chain comes out of a study of blood T cell repertoires in COVID-19. Across the whole study: Researchers got acute and convalescent COVID-19 samples from the United States, Italy and Spain. PBMCs, B-cell-depleted T cells, or T cells provided the cDNA or gDNA that made up the material.

One Seattle source followed patients from active infection through their disease course. Study processing details: Amplification from reference gene primers served as the basis for estimated nucleated cell counts. Repertoires were generated with immunoSEQ multiplex PCR, while TCRdb's copy carries only in-frame clones and drops some. The DNA gave D and trimming, while V, J and clone size come from that table. Among 250,000 to 400,000 clones listed, more than 70% were seen once. This receptor was taken from a woman between 25 and 40 years old with COVID-19, enrolled during active disease. The sequencing sample was made of peripheral blood.

The CDR3 DNA reads as TGTGCCAGCAGCTTACAGTTTAACCCACCCTACAATGAGCAGTTCTTC. Translation: CASSLQFNPPYNEQFF. The rearrangement joins TRBV7-3 to TRBJ2-1, with no clear D. The length of the CDR3 is 16 residues. Looked up from germline, CDR1 is SGHTA and CDR2 is FQGTGA. The ends were cut back, 2 bases at V and 2 bases at J, with 13 bases in the middle.